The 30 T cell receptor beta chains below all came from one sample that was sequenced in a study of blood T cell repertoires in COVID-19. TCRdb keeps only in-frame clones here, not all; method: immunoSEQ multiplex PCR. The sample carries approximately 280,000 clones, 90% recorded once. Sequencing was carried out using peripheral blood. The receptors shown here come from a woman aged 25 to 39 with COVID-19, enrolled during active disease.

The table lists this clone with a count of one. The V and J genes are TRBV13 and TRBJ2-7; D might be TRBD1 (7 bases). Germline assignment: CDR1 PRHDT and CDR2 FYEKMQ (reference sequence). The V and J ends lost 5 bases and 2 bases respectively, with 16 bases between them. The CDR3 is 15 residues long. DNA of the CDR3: TGTGCCAGCAGCCCCCAGGGGGGTGGAACCTACGAGCAGTACTTC. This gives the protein CASSPQGGGTYEQYF.

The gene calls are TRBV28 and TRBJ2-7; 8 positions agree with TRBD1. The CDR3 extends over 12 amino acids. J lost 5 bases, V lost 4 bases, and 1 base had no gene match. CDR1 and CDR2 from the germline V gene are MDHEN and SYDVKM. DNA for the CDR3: TGTGCCAGCAGTTACAGGGGGAACGAGCAGTACTTC. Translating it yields CASSYRGNEQYF. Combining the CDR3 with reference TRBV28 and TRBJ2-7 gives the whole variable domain DVKVTQSSRYLVKRTGEKVFLECVQDMDHENMFWYRQDPGLGLRLIYFSYDVKMKEKGDIPEGYSVSREKKERFSLILESASTNQTSMYLCASSYRGNEQYFGPGTRLTVT.

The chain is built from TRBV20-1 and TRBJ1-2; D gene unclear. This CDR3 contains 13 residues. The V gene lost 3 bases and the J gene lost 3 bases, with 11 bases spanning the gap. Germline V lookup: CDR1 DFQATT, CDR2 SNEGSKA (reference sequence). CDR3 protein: CSASSNRDYGYTF. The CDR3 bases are TGCAGTGCTAGTTCCAACCGGGACTATGGCTACACCTTC.

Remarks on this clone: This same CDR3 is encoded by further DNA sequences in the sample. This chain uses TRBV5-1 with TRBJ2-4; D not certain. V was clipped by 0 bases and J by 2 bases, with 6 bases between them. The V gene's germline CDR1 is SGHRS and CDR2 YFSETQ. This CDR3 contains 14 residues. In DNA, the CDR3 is TGCGCCAGCAGCTTGGGGCTCTCCAAAAACATTCAGTACTTC. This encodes CASSLGLSKNIQYF.

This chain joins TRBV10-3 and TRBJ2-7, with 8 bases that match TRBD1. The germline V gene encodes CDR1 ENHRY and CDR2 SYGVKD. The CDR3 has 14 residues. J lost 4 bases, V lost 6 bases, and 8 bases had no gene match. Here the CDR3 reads CAIRAGQGAYEQYF. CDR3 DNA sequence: TGTGCCATCAGGGCCGGGCAGGGGGCTTACGAGCAGTACTTC.

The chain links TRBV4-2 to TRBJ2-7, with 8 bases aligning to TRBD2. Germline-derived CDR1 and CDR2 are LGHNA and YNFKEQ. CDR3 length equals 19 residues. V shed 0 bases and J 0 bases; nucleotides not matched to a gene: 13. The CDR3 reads CASSQDFGVAGLVSYEQYF. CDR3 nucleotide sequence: TGTGCCAGCAGCCAAGATTTTGGGGTAGCGGGATTGGTCTCCTACGAGCAGTACTTC.

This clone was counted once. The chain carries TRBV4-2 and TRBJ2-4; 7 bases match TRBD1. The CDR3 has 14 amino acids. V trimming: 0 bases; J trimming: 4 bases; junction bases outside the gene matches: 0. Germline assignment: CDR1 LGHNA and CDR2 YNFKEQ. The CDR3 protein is CASSQDRGKNIQYF. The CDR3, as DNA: TGTGCCAGCAGCCAAGACAGGGGGAAAAACATTCAGTACTTC.

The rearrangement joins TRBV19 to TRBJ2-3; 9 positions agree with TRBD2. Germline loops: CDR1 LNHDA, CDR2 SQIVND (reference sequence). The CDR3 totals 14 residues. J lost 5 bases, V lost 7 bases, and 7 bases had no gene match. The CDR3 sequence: CASKTAGGGDTQYF. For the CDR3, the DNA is TGTGCCAGTAAGACAGCGGGAGGTGGAGATACGCAGTATTTT.

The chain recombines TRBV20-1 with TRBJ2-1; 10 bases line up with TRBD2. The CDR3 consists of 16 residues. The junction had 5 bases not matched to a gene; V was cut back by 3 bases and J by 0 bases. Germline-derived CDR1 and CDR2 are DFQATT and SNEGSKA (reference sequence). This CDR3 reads CSASRPSGSSYNEQFF. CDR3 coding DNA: TGCAGTGCTAGTCGGCCTAGCGGGAGCTCCTACAATGAGCAGTTCTTC.

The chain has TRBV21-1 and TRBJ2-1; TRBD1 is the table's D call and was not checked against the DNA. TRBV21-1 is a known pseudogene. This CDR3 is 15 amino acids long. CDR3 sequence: CASSSGQSDYNEQFF. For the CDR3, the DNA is TGTGCCAGCAGCAGTGGGCAATCAGACTACAATGAGCAGTTCTTC.

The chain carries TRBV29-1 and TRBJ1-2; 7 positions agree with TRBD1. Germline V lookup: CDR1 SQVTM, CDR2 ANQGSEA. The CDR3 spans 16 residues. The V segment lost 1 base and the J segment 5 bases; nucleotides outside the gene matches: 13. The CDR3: CSVEVAGGTSWYGYTF. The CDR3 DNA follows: TGCAGCGTTGAAGTGGCAGGGGGAACGTCATGGTATGGCTACACCTTC.

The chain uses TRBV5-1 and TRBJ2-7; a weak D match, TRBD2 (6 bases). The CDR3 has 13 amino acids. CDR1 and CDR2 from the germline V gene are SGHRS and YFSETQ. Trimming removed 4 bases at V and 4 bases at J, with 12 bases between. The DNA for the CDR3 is TGCGCCAGCAGCCGGGAGCGATCTTACGAGCAGTACTTC. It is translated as CASSRERSYEQYF.

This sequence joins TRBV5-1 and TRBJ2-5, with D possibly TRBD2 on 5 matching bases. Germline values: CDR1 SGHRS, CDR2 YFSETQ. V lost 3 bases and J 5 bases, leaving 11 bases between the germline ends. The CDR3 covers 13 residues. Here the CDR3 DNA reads TGCGCCAGCAGCTCCCGGGAACGGGAGACCCAGTACTTC. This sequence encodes CASSSRERETQYF.

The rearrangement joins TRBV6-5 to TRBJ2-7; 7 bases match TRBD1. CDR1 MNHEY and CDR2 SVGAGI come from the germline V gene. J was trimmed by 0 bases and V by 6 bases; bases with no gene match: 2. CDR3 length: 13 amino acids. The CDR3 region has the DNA TGTGCCAGCAGGAACAGGGGCTCCTACGAGCAGTACTTC. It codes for CASRNRGSYEQYF.

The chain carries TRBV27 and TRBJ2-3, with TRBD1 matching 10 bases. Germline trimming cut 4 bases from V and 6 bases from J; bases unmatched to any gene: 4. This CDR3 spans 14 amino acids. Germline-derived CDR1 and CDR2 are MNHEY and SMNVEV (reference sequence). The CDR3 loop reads CASSWGQGSDTQYF. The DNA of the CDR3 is TGTGCCAGCAGTTGGGGACAGGGGAGCGATACGCAGTATTTT.

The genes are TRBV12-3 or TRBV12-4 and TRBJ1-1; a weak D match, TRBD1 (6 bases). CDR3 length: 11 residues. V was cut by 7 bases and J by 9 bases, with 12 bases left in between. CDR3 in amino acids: CASTLGGQAFF. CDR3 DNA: TGTGCCAGCACCCTGGGGGGGCAAGCTTTCTTT.

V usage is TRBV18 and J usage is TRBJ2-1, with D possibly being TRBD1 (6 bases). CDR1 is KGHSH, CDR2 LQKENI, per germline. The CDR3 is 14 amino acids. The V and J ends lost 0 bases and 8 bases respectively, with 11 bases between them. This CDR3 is CASSPPAGGDEQFF. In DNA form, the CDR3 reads TGTGCCAGCTCACCACCGGCTGGGGGCGATGAGCAGTTCTTC.

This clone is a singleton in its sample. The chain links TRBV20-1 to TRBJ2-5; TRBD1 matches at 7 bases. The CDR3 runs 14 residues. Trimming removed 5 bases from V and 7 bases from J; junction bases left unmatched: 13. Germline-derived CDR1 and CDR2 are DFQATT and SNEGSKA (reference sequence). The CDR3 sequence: CSARDTTGSGTQYF. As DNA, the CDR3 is TGCAGTGCTCGTGATACGACAGGGTCGGGGACCCAGTACTTC.

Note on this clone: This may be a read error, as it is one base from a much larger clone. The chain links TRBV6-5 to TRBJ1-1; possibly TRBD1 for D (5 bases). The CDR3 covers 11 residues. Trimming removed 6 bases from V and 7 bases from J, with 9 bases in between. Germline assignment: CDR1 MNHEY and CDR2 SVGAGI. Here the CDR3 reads CASSLDSEAFF. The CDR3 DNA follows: TGTGCCAGCAGCCTAGACAGTGAAGCTTTCTTT.

CDR3 in DNA: TGTGCCAGCAGTGGAGGGCATAACTATGGCTACACCTTC. This gives the protein CASSGGHNYGYTF. V is TRBV28 and J is TRBJ1-2; no clear D. The V end was cut by 5 bases, the J end by 1 base, with 8 bases between. The CDR3 covers 13 residues. CDR1 and CDR2 (germline): MDHEN, SYDVKM.

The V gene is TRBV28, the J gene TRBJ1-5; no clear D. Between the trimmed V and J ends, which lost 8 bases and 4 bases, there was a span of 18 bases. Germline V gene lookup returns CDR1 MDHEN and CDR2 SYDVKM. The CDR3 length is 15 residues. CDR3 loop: CASDTPGRFNQPQHF. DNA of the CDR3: TGTGCCAGCGATACCCCCGGGAGGTTTAATCAGCCCCAGCATTTT.

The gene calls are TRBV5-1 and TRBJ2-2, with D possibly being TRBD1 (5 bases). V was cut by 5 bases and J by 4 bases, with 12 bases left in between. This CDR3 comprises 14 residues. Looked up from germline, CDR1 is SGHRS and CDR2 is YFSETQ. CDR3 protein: CASRGREVTGELFF. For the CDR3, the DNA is TGCGCCAGCAGAGGCAGGGAAGTCACCGGGGAGCTGTTTTTT.

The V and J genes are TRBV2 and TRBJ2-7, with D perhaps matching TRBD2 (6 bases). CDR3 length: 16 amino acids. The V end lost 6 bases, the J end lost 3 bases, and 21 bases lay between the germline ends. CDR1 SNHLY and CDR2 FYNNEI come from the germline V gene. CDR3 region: CASRGGERTPNYEQYF. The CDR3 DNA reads TGTGCCAGCAGAGGAGGGGAGCGGACCCCCAACTACGAGCAGTACTTC.

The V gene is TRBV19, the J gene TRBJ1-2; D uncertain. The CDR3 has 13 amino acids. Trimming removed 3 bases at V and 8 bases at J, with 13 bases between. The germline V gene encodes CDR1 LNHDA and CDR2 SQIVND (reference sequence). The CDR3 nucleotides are TGTGCCAGTAGTATTACCCGGGAACGCGGCTACACCTTC. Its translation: CASSITRERGYTF.

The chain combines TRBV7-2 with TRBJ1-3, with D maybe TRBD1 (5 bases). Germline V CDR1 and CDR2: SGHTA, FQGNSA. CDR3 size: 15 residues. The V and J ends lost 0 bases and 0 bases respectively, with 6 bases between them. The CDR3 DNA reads TGTGCCAGCAGCTTAGCGGGGCGCTCTGGAAACACCATATATTTT. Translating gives CASSLAGRSGNTIYF.

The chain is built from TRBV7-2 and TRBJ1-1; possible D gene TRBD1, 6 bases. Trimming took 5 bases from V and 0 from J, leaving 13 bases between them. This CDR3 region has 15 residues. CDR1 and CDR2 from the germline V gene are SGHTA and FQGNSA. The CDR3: CASSPGTIMNTEAFF. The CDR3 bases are TGTGCCAGCAGCCCTGGGACAATCATGAACACTGAAGCTTTCTTT.

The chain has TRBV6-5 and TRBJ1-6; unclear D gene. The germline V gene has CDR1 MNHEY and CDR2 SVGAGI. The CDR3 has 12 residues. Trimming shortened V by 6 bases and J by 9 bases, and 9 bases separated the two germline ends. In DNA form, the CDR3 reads TGTGCCAGCAGCGGAGCCAGTTCACCCCTCCACTTT. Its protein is CASSGASSPLHF.

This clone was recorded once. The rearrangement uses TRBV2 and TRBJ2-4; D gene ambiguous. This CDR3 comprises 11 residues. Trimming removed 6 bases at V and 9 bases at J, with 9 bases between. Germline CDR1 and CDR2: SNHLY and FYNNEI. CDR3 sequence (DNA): TGTGCCAGCAGAAGTTCCAGCATTCAGTACTTC. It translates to CASRSSSIQYF.

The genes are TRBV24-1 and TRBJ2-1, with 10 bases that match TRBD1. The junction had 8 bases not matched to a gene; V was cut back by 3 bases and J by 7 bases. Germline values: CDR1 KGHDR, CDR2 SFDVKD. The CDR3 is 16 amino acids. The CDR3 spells CATSDAYPGQGNEQFF. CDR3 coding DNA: TGTGCCACCAGTGATGCTTATCCGGGACAGGGGAATGAGCAGTTCTTC.

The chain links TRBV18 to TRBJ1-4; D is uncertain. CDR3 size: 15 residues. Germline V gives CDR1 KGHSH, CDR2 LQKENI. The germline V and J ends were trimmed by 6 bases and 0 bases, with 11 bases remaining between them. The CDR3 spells CASSTTGATNEKLFF. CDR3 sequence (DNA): TGTGCCAGCTCCACGACGGGAGCAACTAATGAAAAACTGTTTTTT.